Given below is one T cell receptor (beta chain) in context. What it recognizes is unknown. During its preparation, the TCRbeta library received unique molecular identifiers. TCRdb re-called the PCR reads with MiXCR, one entry per CDR3 protein. Of 440,000 or so distinct CDR3 sequences in the sample, around 46% were seen once. These data belong to a study of T-cell reconstitution after alpha-beta-depleted transplantation in children. Study-wide findings and caveats: Several hundred rapidly expanded clones from non-depleted graft cells reportedly supplied alpha-beta T cells about two months post-transplant. At day 60, the high TCRbeta diversity found in some patients originated from recipient T cells and thymic progenitors that had survived. T-cell counts and diversity at one year following transplant were attributed mainly to newly produced T cells.

Germline CDR1 is LGHNA and CDR2 is YNFKEQ. V gave up 3 bases and J gave up 5 bases; unmatched junction bases: 9. There are 18 residues in the CDR3. The rearrangement links TRBV4-2 to TRBJ2-2; 13 bases agree with TRBD2. This specimen was PBMCs, taken before TCRalphabeta/CD19-depleted stem cell transplant. The clonotype comes from a girl aged 2-10 years with aplastic anemia, due to receive a stem cell transplant. The CDR3: CASSQTLAGGPVTGELFF. The CDR3 DNA follows: TGTGCCAGCAGCCAGACACTAGCGGGAGGGCCGGTAACCGGGGAGCTGTTTTTT.